One and the same sample provided the 14 T cell receptor beta chains below, sequenced in a study of identical twins. TCRdb analysed the 5' RACE reads with MiXCR anew, one entry per CDR3 protein. The data contain 300,000 to 350,000 distinct CDR3 sequences, 9% to 15% of them singletons. These data were also filed under a second study, of yellow fever vaccine responses in identical twins.

Sequencing was carried out using CD8+ T cells sorted from blood. These receptors originate from a woman younger than 30 in good health.

This clonotype occurred a few times. V usage is TRBV9 and J usage is TRBJ2-7; D remains unclear. V lost 4 bases to trimming and J lost 6 bases, with 17 bases between them. This CDR3 spans 14 amino acids. Germline CDR1 SGDLS, CDR2 YYNGEE. Written as DNA, the CDR3 is TGTGCCAGCAGCCTAGACCCCTCAGCGAGCGAGCAGTACGTC. Translating gives CASSLDPSASEQYV.

This chain uses TRBV20-1 with TRBJ2-3; D gene ambiguous. CDR3 length: 17 amino acids. From germline, CDR1 is DFQATT and CDR2 SNEGSKA (reference sequence). Trimming cost V 3 bases and J 6 bases, with 25 bases left between them. CDR3 DNA sequence: TGCAGTGCTAGCAGTCCCAGACCTCACTACTACACCGATACGCAGTATTTT. It is translated as CSASSPRPHYYTDTQYF.

This clonotype was counted ten times or more. V is TRBV28 and J is TRBJ2-7; D unresolved. Trimming pared 3 bases from V and 3 bases from J, leaving 12 bases between. There are 14 residues in the CDR3. In germline, CDR1 is MDHEN, CDR2 SYDVKM. The CDR3 is CASSFSEGFYEQYV. The DNA of the CDR3 is TGTGCCAGCAGTTTTTCCGAAGGGTTCTACGAGCAGTACGTC.

The chain joins TRBV12-3 or TRBV12-4 to TRBJ2-5; 7 positions agree with TRBD2. Unmatched junction bases numbered 14, after V lost 1 base and J lost 9 bases. The CDR3 spans 16 residues. CDR3: CASSLGEGLFPYSQYF. The CDR3 nucleotides are TGTGCCAGCAGTTTAGGGGAGGGACTCTTTCCCTATTCCCAGTACTTC.

There are many counts of this clonotype. The V call is TRBV5-1, the J call TRBJ2-7, with D perhaps given as TRBD1 or TRBD2 (5 bases each). This CDR3 contains 12 residues. Germline V gene lookup returns CDR1 SGHRS and CDR2 YFSETQ. Deletions cut 4 bases from V and 8 bases from J, with 13 bases between. The DNA for the CDR3 is TGCGCCAGCAGCCAGCCGGGACGACAGCAGTACTTC. Protein sequence: CASSQPGRQQYF.

The chain recombines TRBV12-3 or TRBV12-4 with TRBJ2-5, with D uncertain. CDR3 length: 12 residues. V was pared by 7 bases and J by 5 bases, with 11 bases between. The CDR3 nucleotides read TGTGCCAGCATTCCCACTCGGGAGACCCAGTACTTC. Its translation: CASIPTRETQYF.

This clonotype was seen only a few times. The chain carries TRBV5-1 and TRBJ2-1, with TRBD2 matching over 15 bases. Losses at the gene ends were 4 bases for V and 0 bases for J; bases not matched to a gene: 5. CDR3 size: 18 residues. The germline gives CDR1 SGHRS, CDR2 YFSETQ. CDR3 sequence (DNA): TGCGCCAGCAGCCAGGGACTAGCGGGGGGCTACTCCTACAATGAGCAGTTCTTC. This codes for CASSQGLAGGYSYNEQFF.

The chain uses TRBV7-8 and TRBJ2-7; 7 bases agree with TRBD1. The germline CDR1 and CDR2 sequences are SGHVS and FQNEAQ. V was clipped by 5 bases and J by 3 bases; unmatched bases: 7. The length of the CDR3 is 14 residues. Written as DNA, the CDR3 is TGTGCCAGCAGCGTCCGGGACAGATACTACGAGCAGTACTTC. It yields the protein CASSVRDRYYEQYF.

This rearrangement joins TRBV7-8 to TRBJ1-4; D gene ambiguous. Per germline, CDR1 SGHVS and CDR2 FQNEAQ. The length of the CDR3 is 17 residues. Trimming took off 0 bases at V and 0 bases at J, with 11 bases between the two ends. The CDR3 coding sequence is TGTGCCAGCAGCTTAGCGAGGTTCGGTTCAACTAATGAAAAACTGTTTTTT. Protein: CASSLARFGSTNEKLFF.

About this clonotype: A clone one base away is much larger, so this may be a read error. The V call is TRBV28, the J call TRBJ2-2, with 10 bases identical to TRBD2. Germline loops: CDR1 MDHEN, CDR2 SYDVKM. The CDR3 is 14 residues long. Trimming cost V 6 bases and J 2 bases; bases outside gene matches: 0. The CDR3 DNA follows: TGTGCCAGCAGACTAGCGGGAAACACCGGGGAGCTGTTTTTT. Translation gives CASRLAGNTGELFF.

Here the CDR3 reads CSARREGSLRTEAFF. CDR3 DNA: TGCAGTGCCAGACGGGAGGGGTCCTTGCGCACTGAAGCTTTCTTT. V and J are TRBV20-1 and TRBJ1-1, with D tentatively TRBD1 (5 bases). The CDR3 runs to 15 residues. Trimming stripped 6 bases from V and 4 bases from J, with 21 bases between. Germline CDR1 reads DFQATT; CDR2 reads SNEGSKA (reference sequence).

This clonotype was seen only a few times. The V call is TRBV6-5, the J call TRBJ2-1; D is perhaps TRBD2 (6 bases). The CDR3 covers 13 residues. Germline V gene sequence: CDR1 MNHEY, CDR2 SVGAGI. Trimming cost V 0 bases and J 15 bases, with 15 bases left between them. As DNA, the CDR3 is TGTGCCAGCAGTTACTCGACTAGTAGTGGGGGGTTCTTC. Translating it yields CASSYSTSSGGFF.

The V and J genes are TRBV7-8 and TRBJ2-5; 13 nucleotides agree with TRBD2. The CDR3 has 14 residues. The germline gives CDR1 SGHVS, CDR2 FQNEAQ. Germline trimming cut 8 bases from V and 7 bases from J; bases unmatched to any gene: 7. CDR3 in DNA: TGTGCCAGCCGGGGACTAGCGGGGTATGGGACCCAGTACTTC. Protein sequence: CASRGLAGYGTQYF.

CDR3 nucleotides: TGTGCCAGCAGTCTCGAAACCAAAAACATTCAGTACTTC. Residues: CASSLETKNIQYF. This chain joins TRBV12-3 or TRBV12-4 and TRBJ2-4, with unresolved D. Trimming took 5 bases from V and 2 from J, leaving 7 bases between them. The CDR3 is 13 residues long.